The sequence of this T cell receptor (beta chain) was determined in a study of sequential checkpoint blockade in melanoma. This clone was found a few times. Sequencing was performed with immunoSEQ multiplex PCR; in TCRdb, only in-frame clones are kept and a portion is missing. The table records around 20,000 clones, 56% of them present only once. Treatment of the sample: randomized to nivolumab then ipilimumab (arm A) or the reverse (arm B). The clonotype originates from a human donor with melanoma. The sample consisted of CD8+ T cells sorted from blood (inferred from file names), taken from a patient given nivolumab and ipilimumab in sequence.

CDR3 amino acids: CASSYGLGAYEQYF. CDR3 in DNA: TGTGCCAGCAGTTATGGTCTCGGGGCCTACGAGCAGTACTTC. The chain links TRBV6-4 to TRBJ2-7; perhaps TRBD2 as D (5 bases). The germline gives CDR1 MRHNA, CDR2 SNTAGT. V gave up 5 bases and J gave up 2 bases, with 13 bases separating them. There are 14 residues in the CDR3.